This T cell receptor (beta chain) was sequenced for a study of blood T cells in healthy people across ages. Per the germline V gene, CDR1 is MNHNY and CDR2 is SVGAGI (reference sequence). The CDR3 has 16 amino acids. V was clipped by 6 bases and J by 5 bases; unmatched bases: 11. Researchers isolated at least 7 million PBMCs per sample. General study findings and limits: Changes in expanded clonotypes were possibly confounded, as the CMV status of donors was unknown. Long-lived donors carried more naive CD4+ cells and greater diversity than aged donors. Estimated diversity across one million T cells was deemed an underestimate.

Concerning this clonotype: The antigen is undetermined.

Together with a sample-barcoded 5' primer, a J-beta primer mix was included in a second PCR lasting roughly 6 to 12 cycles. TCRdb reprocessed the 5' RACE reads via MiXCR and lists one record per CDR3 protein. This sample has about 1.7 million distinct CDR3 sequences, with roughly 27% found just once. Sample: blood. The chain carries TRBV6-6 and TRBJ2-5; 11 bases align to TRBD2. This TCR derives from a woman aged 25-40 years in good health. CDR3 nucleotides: TGTGCCAGCAGATGGCTAGCGGGAGGCCCGGGGGAGACCCAGTACTTC. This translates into CASRWLAGGPGETQYF.